Detailed here is one T cell receptor beta chain. These data originate in a study of blood T cell repertoires in COVID-19. The V and J ends lost 7 bases and 7 bases respectively, with 16 bases between them. Germline loops: CDR1 LGHNT, CDR2 FRNRAP. The CDR3 runs to 13 residues. As processed by the authors: Amplification with reference gene primers provided the estimates of nucleated cell counts. Produced via immunoSEQ multiplex PCR; TCRdb's table is partial and in-frame only. D and trimming come from the DNA, and the V and J calls and clone size come from that table. Seen here are fewer than 250,000 clones, around 84% observed once, and the top ten hold nearly 20%.

The sequencing input was peripheral blood. The clonotype was recovered from a man aged 30 to 39 with active or convalescent COVID-19. The genes are TRBV12-5 and TRBJ1-2, with unresolved D. The CDR3 nucleotides are TGTGCTAGTGCCCCGATGCCAGGTTTTGGCTACACCTTC. Translated, it gives CASAPMPGFGYTF.